The 4 T cell receptor beta chains in this list originate from one sample, sequenced in a study of blood T cell repertoires in COVID-19 (TCRdb year 2020). The library relied on the immunoSEQ multiplex PCR assay. TCRdb took over this immuneACCESS table, retaining in-frame rearrangements with V and J assigned. Such tables are incomplete; in checked studies, under half of the missing clones stem from an unresolved V gene, and the remainder is unexplained. The sample contains 150,000 to 200,000 clones, about 89% of them found a single time. The top ten constitute approximately 2% of the sample. The sample comprised peripheral blood. The origin of the receptors is a man between 18 and 29 years old who had recovered from COVID-19.

The DNA of the CDR3 is TGTGCCAGCAGTGACCGCTACAGGGGGTTGGCTTTCTTT. Translation gives CASSDRYRGLAFF. The V gene is TRBV6-1, the J gene TRBJ1-1; 8 bases fit TRBD1. The trim removed 3 bases at V and 11 bases at J, leaving 8 bases unmatched. Germline V gives CDR1 MNHNS, CDR2 SASEGT. CDR3 length: 13 amino acids.

The chain links TRBV9 to TRBJ2-1; D is undetermined. Germline V gene sequence: CDR1 SGDLS, CDR2 YYNGEE. The CDR3 is 12 residues long. The V end lost 4 bases, the J end lost 7 bases, and 9 bases lay between the germline ends. The CDR3 DNA reads as TGTGCCAGCAGCACGTACAAGAATGAGCAGTTCTTC. Translated: CASSTYKNEQFF.

This clone has a handful of counts. The chain combines TRBV6-1 with TRBJ2-7; 7 nucleotides line up with TRBD1. V dropped 2 bases and J dropped 4; count of bases not matched to a gene: 8. This CDR3 spans 15 amino acids. CDR1 and CDR2 from the germline V gene are MNHNS and SASEGT. CDR3 bases: TGTGCCAGCAGTGAAAATTGGGACAGACGATACGAGCAGTACTTC. Its protein is CASSENWDRRYEQYF.

The chain recombines TRBV12-5 with TRBJ2-7; D unclear. The V and J ends lost 3 bases and 3 bases respectively, with 9 bases between them. CDR1 LGHNT and CDR2 FRNRAP come from the germline V gene. The CDR3 spans 13 residues. In nucleotides, the CDR3 is TGTGCTAGTGGTTTCCGCGGCTTCTACGAGCAGTACTTC. Translated: CASGFRGFYEQYF.